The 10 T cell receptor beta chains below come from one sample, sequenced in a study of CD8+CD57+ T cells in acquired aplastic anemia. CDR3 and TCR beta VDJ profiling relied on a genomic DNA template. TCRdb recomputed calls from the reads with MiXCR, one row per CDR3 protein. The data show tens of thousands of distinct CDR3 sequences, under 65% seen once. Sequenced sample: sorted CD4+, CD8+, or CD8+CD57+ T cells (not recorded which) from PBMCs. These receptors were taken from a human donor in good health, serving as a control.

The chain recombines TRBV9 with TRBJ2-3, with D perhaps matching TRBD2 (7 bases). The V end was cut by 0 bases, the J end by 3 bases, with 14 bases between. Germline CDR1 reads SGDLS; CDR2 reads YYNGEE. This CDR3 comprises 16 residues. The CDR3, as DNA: TGTGCCAGCAGCGTAGGAGGGGGGGCCCTTACAGATACGCAGTATTTT. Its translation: CASSVGGGALTDTQYF.

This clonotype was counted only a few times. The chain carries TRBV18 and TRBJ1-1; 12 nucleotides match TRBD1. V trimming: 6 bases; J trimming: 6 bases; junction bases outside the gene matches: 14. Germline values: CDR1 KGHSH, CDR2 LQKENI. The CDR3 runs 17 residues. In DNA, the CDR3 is TGTGCCAGCTCCCCTACGAGGGACAGGGGGCTTAAGGCTGAAGCTTTCTTT. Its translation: CASSPTRDRGLKAEAFF.

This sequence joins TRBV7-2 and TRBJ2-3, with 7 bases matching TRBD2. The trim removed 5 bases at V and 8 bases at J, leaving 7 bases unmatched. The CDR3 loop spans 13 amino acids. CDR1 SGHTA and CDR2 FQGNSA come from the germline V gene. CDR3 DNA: TGTGCCAGCAGCCGGAGAGCTAGCGGTACGCAGTATTTT. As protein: CASSRRASGTQYF.

CDR3 region: CASSLGGTQETQYF. The CDR3 DNA is TGTGCCAGCAGCTTAGGCGGGACTCAAGAGACCCAGTACTTC. The V and J genes are TRBV7-9 and TRBJ2-5; weak D call: TRBD2 (6 bases). This CDR3 spans 14 amino acids. Between the trimmed V and J ends, which lost 1 base and 2 bases, there was a span of 8 bases. In germline, CDR1 is SEHNR, CDR2 FQNEAQ (reference sequence).

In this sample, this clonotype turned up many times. The CDR3 DNA sequence: TGTGCCAGCAGGGGGACTAGCGGCCTGTACGAGCAGTACTTC. This translates into CASRGTSGLYEQYF. The genes are TRBV6-1 and TRBJ2-7; 11 bases agree with TRBD2. Germline V gene lookup returns CDR1 MNHNS and CDR2 SASEGT. The CDR3 spans 14 residues. The J segment lost 4 bases and the V segment lost 6 bases, leaving 5 bases of the junction unmatched.

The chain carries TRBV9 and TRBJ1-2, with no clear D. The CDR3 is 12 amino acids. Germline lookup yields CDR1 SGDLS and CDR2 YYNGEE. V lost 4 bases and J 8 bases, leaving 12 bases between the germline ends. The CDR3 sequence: CASSSSPGGYTF. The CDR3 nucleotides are TGTGCCAGCAGCTCAAGCCCGGGAGGCTACACCTTC.

CDR3 amino acids: CASSIGPGGAKTQYF. In DNA form, the CDR3 reads TGTGCCAGTAGTATCGGACCGGGAGGGGCGAAGACCCAGTACTTC. V gene TRBV19 combines with J gene TRBJ2-5; 8 nucleotides agree with TRBD2. The CDR3 length is 15 residues. V was pared by 3 bases and J by 6 bases, with 9 bases of the junction left unmatched. CDR1 is LNHDA and CDR2 is SQIVND in the germline V gene (reference sequence).

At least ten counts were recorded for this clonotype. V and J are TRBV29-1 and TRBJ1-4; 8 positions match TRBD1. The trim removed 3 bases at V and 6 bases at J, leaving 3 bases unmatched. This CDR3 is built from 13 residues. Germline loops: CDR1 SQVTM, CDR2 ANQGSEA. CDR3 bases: TGCAGCGTTGAGGCAGGGGGCGATGAAAAACTGTTTTTT. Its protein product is CSVEAGGDEKLFF.

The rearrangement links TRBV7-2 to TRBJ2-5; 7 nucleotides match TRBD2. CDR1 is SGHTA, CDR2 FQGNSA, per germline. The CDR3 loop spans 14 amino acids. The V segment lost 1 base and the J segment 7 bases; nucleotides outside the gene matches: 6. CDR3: CASSLGLPSGTQYF. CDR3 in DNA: TGTGCCAGCAGCTTAGGCTTGCCTAGCGGGACCCAGTACTTC.

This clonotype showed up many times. CDR3 nucleotides: TGTGCCAGCAGTTTAGTTTGGGGTTCCAATGAGCAGTTCTTC. Translating gives CASSLVWGSNEQFF. The V and J genes are TRBV12-3 or TRBV12-4 and TRBJ2-1, with D unresolved. The CDR3 has 14 residues. V shed 1 base and J shed 6 bases, with 10 bases lying between them.